This T cell receptor (beta chain) was captured by sequencing in a study of T cell responses to AZD1222 COVID-19 vaccine. Study-level points and caveats: Clonal diversity was possibly underestimated; the donors were predominantly white British and more often female. Vaccination with two AZD1222 doses was followed by a rise in Spike-specific TCR breadth and depth.

Trimming cost V 4 bases and J 0 bases, with 15 bases left between them. The CDR3 consists of 16 residues. Germline V gene lookup returns CDR1 MNHNY and CDR2 SVGAGI (reference sequence). Worth noting for this clone: Its target is unknown.

Clones were read by immunoSEQ multiplex PCR, and TCRdb kept only the in-frame ones, dropping some. This table has under 95,000 clones, over 85% appearing once. The rearrangement uses TRBV6-6 and TRBJ1-1, with a possible D match to TRBD1 (6 bases). The sequence was obtained from an adult in good health. The starting material was peripheral blood, obtained on day 0 of AZD1222 vaccination. This CDR3 is CASSLNRAVVNTEAFF. As DNA, the CDR3 is TGTGCCAGCAGTTTGAACAGGGCAGTGGTGAACACTGAAGCTTTCTTT.